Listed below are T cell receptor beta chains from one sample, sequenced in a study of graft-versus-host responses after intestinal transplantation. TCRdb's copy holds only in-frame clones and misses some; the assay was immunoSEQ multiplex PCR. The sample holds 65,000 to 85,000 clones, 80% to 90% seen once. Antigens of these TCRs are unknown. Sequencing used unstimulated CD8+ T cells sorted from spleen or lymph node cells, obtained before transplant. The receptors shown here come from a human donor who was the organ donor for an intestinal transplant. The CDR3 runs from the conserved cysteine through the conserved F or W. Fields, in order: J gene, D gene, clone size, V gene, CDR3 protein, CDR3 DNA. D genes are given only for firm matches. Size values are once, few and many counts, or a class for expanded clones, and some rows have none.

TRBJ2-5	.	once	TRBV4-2	CASSQGGGDRETQYF	TGTGCCAGCAGCCAAGGAGGGGGGGATCGAGAGACCCAGTACTTC
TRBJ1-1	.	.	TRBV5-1	CASSSTGAEAFF	TGCGCCAGCAGCTCTACTGGGGCGGAAGCTTTCTTT
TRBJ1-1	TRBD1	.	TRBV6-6	CASSYGGQGTEAFF	TGTGCCAGCAGTTACGGGGGACAGGGGACTGAAGCTTTCTTT
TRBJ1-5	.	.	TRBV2	CASSEQALDQPQHF	TGTGCCAGCAGTGAACAGGCTTTAGATCAGCCCCAGCATTTT
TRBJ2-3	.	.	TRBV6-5	CASNQAPGTDTQYF	TGTGCCAGCAACCAAGCGCCGGGAACAGATACGCAGTATTTT
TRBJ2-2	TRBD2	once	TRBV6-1	CASSAPLAGLAGELFF	TGTGCCAGCAGTGCGCCACTAGCGGGGTTGGCCGGGGAGCTGTTTTTT
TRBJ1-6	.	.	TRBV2	CASSEAATSGLSPLHF	TGTGCCAGCAGTGAAGCAGCTACAAGTGGGCTTTCACCCCTCCACTTT
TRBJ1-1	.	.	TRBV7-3	CASSPSVVGDRRPMNTEAFF	TGTGCCAGCAGCCCATCCGTGGTGGGGGATCGGAGACCAATGAACACTGAAGCTTTCTTT
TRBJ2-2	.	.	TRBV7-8	CASSFRPGSSNTGELFF	TGTGCCAGCAGTTTCCGGCCGGGCTCCTCGAACACCGGGGAGCTGTTTTTT
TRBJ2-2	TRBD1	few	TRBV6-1	CASSDLQGPGELFF	TGTGCCAGCAGTGATCTACAGGGGCCCGGGGAGCTGTTTTTT
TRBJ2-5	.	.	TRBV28	CASSLVSQETQYF	TGTGCCAGCAGTTTAGTCAGCCAAGAGACCCAGTACTTC
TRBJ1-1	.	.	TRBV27	CASSPMGGLNTEAFF	TGTGCCAGCAGTCCCATGGGGGGATTGAACACTGAAGCTTTCTTT
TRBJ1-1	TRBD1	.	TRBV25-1	CASTQGGGTEAFF	TGTGCCAGCACCCAGGGGGGTGGCACTGAAGCTTTCTTT
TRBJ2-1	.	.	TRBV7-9	CASSLSVSGIISEQFF	TGTGCCAGCAGCTTAAGTGTATCGGGGATTATTAGTGAGCAGTTCTTC
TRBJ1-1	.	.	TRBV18	CASSPIGTEAFF	TGTGCCAGCTCTCCGATAGGCACTGAAGCTTTCTTT
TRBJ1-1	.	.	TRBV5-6	CASSLVSQMNTEAFF	TGTGCCAGCAGCTTGGTCAGCCAAATGAACACTGAAGCTTTCTTT
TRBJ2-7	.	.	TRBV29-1	CSVVGGASYEQYF	TGCAGCGTTGTCGGCGGCGCCTCCTACGAGCAGTACTTC
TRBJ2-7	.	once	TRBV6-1	CASSEGMSYGGYEQYF	TGTGCCAGCAGTGAAGGGATGTCGTATGGGGGGTACGAGCAGTACTTC
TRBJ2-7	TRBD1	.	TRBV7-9	CASSPTGQGSDEQYF	TGTGCCAGCAGCCCGACGGGACAGGGGTCAGATGAGCAGTACTTC
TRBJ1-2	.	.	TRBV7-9	CASSEPGHFWDYGYTF	TGTGCCAGCAGCGAACCGGGCCACTTCTGGGACTATGGCTACACCTTC
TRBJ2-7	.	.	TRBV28	CASSQGFSYEQYF	TGTGCCAGCAGTCAAGGGTTCTCCTACGAGCAGTACTTC
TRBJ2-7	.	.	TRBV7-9	CASSHGYEQYF	TGTGCCAGCAGCCACGGGTACGAGCAGTACTTC
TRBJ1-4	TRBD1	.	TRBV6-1	CASSESFRDRATNEKLFF	TGTGCCAGCAGTGAAAGCTTCAGGGACAGGGCAACTAATGAAAAACTGTTTTTT
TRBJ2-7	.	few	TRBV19	CASSMGRGNYEQYF	TGTGCCAGTAGTATGGGCAGGGGAAACTACGAGCAGTACTTC
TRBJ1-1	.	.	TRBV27	CASRAHEATEAFF	TGTGCCAGCAGGGCTCACGAAGCCACTGAAGCTTTCTTT
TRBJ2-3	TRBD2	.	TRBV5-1	CASSLATAGGPDTQYF	TGCGCCAGCAGCTTGGCCACGGCGGGGGGGCCAGATACGCAGTATTTT
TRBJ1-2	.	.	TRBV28	CASSLGMEPGLQNYGYTF	TGTGCCAGCAGTTTAGGGATGGAACCGGGACTGCAGAACTATGGCTACACCTTC
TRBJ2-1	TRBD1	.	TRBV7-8	CASSLVGGIGNEQFF	TGTGCCAGCAGCTTAGTAGGGGGCATCGGCAATGAGCAGTTCTTC
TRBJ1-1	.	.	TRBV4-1	CASSQGRVAFF	TGCGCCAGCAGCCAAGGGAGAGTAGCTTTCTTT
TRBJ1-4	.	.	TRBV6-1	CASSEGGASGEKLFF	TGTGCCAGCAGTGAAGGGGGGGCGAGCGGTGAAAAACTGTTTTTT
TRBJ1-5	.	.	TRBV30	CAYAPGVSNQPQHF	TGTGCCTACGCCCCCGGCGTTAGCAATCAGCCCCAGCATTTT
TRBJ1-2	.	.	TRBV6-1	CASSLSRTYNYGYTF	TGTGCCAGCAGTTTGTCTAGGACGTATAACTATGGCTACACCTTC
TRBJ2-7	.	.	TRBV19	CASSNSFYEQYF	TGTGCCAGTTCAAATTCTTTCTACGAGCAGTACTTC
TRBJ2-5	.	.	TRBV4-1	CASSQDLETQYF	TGCGCCAGCAGCCAAGATCTAGAGACCCAGTACTTC
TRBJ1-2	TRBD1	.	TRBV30	CAGRQGADYGYTF	TGTGCCGGCCGGCAGGGGGCTGACTATGGCTACACCTTC
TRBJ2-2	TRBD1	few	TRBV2	CASRDRSYTGELFF	TGTGCCAGCAGGGACAGGTCTTACACCGGGGAGCTGTTTTTT
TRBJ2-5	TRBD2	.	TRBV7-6	CASSGGDQTQYF	TGTGCCAGCAGTGGGGGGGATCAGACCCAGTACTTC
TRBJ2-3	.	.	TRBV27	CASSLRDTQYF	TGTGCCAGCAGTCTTAGGGATACGCAGTATTTT
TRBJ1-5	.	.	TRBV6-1	CATDPLRESQPQHF	TGTGCCACCGATCCTCTCAGGGAAAGTCAGCCCCAGCATTTT
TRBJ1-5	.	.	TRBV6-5	CASSAGVLPQHF	TGTGCCAGCAGCGCAGGGGTTTTGCCCCAGCATTTT
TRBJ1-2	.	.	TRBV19	CASSPFIGINYGYTF	TGTGCCAGTAGTCCCTTCATTGGAATTAACTATGGCTACACCTTC
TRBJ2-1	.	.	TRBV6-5	CASSLDSSSYNEQFF	TGTGCCAGCAGTTTGGACAGTAGCTCCTACAATGAGCAGTTCTTC
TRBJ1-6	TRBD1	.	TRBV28	CASSSWTGGTYNSPLHF	TGTGCCAGCAGTTCCTGGACAGGGGGTACTTATAATTCACCCCTCCACTTT
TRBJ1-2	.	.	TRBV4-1	CASSQPAQGNYGYTF	TGCGCCAGCAGCCAGCCCGCTCAAGGGAACTATGGCTACACCTTC
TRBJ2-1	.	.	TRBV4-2	CASSPIQGRTSYNEQFF	TGTGCCAGCAGCCCGATACAGGGTAGGACTTCCTACAATGAGCAGTTCTTC
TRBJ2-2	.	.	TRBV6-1	CASSVFRDGRANTGELFF	TGTGCCAGCAGTGTGTTCCGGGATGGCAGGGCCAACACCGGGGAGCTGTTTTTT
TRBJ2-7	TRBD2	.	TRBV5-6	CASSPGLAGPYLEQYF	TGTGCCAGCAGCCCGGGACTAGCGGGGCCCTATCTCGAGCAGTACTTC
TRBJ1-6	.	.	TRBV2	CASSEALGYNSPLHF	TGTGCCAGCAGTGAGGCCCTGGGTTATAATTCACCCCTCCACTTT
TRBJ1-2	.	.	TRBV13	CASSLGREHYGYTF	TGTGCCAGCAGCTTAGGGAGGGAGCACTATGGCTACACCTTC